Each of the 5 T cell receptor beta chains below was sequenced from the same sample in a study of blood T cell repertoires in COVID-19. Libraries were prepared by immunoSEQ multiplex PCR; TCRdb keeps only in-frame clonotypes and omits some of them. The table lists roughly 190,000 clones, around four fifths of them singletons. The sample comprised peripheral blood. These receptors were obtained from a man aged 30 to 45 with active or convalescent COVID-19.

This chain connects TRBV27 to TRBJ2-1; perhaps TRBD2 as D (5 bases). The V end was cut by 3 bases, the J end by 1 base, with 10 bases between. CDR3 length: 15 residues. CDR1 MNHEY and CDR2 SMNVEV come from the germline V gene (reference sequence). The CDR3: CASSLGSGSYNEQFF. Here the CDR3 DNA reads TGTGCCAGCAGTTTGGGGTCGGGGTCCTACAATGAGCAGTTCTTC.

CDR3 coding DNA: TGCGCCAGCAGCTTGGACAGCGGAGAAGAGACCCAGTACTTC. This codes for CASSLDSGEETQYF. The chain links TRBV5-1 to TRBJ2-5, with a weak D call TRBD2 (5 bases). Germline values: CDR1 SGHRS, CDR2 YFSETQ. Trimming removed 0 bases at V and 3 bases at J, with 9 bases between. The CDR3 has 14 amino acids.

CDR3 bases: TGTGCCAGCAGTTTGGGACAGGGGGCCTACGAGCAGTACTTC. It specifies CASSLGQGAYEQYF. The chain links TRBV27 to TRBJ2-7; 11 bases are a match to TRBD1. The CDR3 covers 14 residues. With V trimmed by 3 bases and J by 2 bases, 0 bases remained unmatched. CDR1 and CDR2 from the germline V gene are MNHEY and SMNVEV (reference sequence).

The chain is built from TRBV5-4 and TRBJ1-1; 7 nucleotides line up with TRBD1. The germline CDR1 and CDR2 sequences are SGHNT and YYREEE (reference sequence). Trimming removed 4 bases from V and 6 bases from J; junction bases left unmatched: 9. There are 14 residues in the CDR3. This CDR3 reads CASSPGTGAPEAFF. The CDR3 region has the DNA TGTGCCAGCAGCCCGGGAACAGGGGCCCCTGAAGCTTTCTTT.

This rearrangement joins TRBV11-2 to TRBJ1-2; weak D call: TRBD1 (5 bases). The germline V and J ends were trimmed by 8 bases and 3 bases, with 16 bases remaining between them. Germline CDR1 SGHAT, CDR2 FQNNGV. This CDR3 spans 14 amino acids. CDR3 bases: TGTGCCAGCCGCCCAACCGACAGAGACTATGGCTACACCTTC. It translates to CASRPTDRDYGYTF.